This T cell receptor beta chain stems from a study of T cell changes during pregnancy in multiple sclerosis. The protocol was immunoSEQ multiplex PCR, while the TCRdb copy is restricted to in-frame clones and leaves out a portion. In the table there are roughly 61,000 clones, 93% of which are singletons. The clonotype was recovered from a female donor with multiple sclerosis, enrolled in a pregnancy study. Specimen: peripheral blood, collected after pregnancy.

CDR3 protein: CASSPPLRQNTGELFF. The CDR3 coding sequence is TGTGCCAGCAGCCCCCCCTTGAGGCAGAACACCGGGGAGCTGTTTTTT. The chain couples TRBV21-1 to TRBJ2-2; TRBD2, the D gene given by the table, was not confirmed from the DNA. TRBV21-1 is reported as a pseudogene. The length of the CDR3 is 16 residues.